Shown below are 22 T cell receptor beta chains from a single sample sequenced in a study of PD-L1 blockade in urothelial cancer. Assay used: immunoSEQ multiplex PCR; TCRdb lists only in-frame clones, some missing. The table lists 50,000 or so clones, approximately 86% of them singletons. Time point meaning: peripheral blood 6 weeks after treatment start. Sequences were derived from PBMCs, sampled around atezolizumab (anti-PD-L1) treatment. All receptors come from a man in his 60s with urothelial cancer.

The V and J genes are TRBV9 and TRBJ1-6; D is perhaps TRBD1 (5 bases). V lost 4 bases and J 4 bases, leaving 15 bases between the germline ends. The CDR3 sequence is 16 residues long. Germline V CDR1 and CDR2: SGDLS, YYNGEE. The CDR3 spells CASSPQGLGYNSPLHF. The CDR3 nucleotides read TGTGCCAGCAGCCCGCAGGGTTTGGGGTATAATTCACCCCTCCACTTT. The complete variable domain, with remaining parts taken from reference TRBV9 and TRBJ1-6, reads DSGVTQTPKHLITATGQRVTLRCSPRSGDLSVYWYQQSLDQGLQFLIQYYNGEERAKGNILERFSAQQFPDLHSELNLSSLELGDSALYFCASSPQGLGYNSPLHFGNGTRLTVT.

The chain combines TRBV15 with TRBJ2-7; 9 bases are shared with TRBD1. Germline V gene data show CDR1 as LNHNV and CDR2 as YYDKDF (reference sequence). CDR3 length: 15 amino acids. Unmatched junction bases numbered 4, after V lost 0 bases and J lost 4 bases. The CDR3 reads CATSRDGTGRYEQYF. CDR3 DNA sequence: TGTGCCACCAGCAGAGACGGGACAGGGAGGTACGAGCAGTACTTC.

V is TRBV6-5 and J is TRBJ1-2; no firm D call. There are 15 residues in the CDR3. Germline CDR1 is MNHEY and CDR2 is SVGAGI. V was clipped by 4 bases and J by 4 bases, with 16 bases between them. Here the CDR3 DNA reads TGTGCCAGCAGTTCGTCCTTTGCAGGCCCCTATGGCTACACCTTC. Translation gives CASSSSFAGPYGYTF.

This chain connects TRBV7-8 to TRBJ2-2, with 8 bases that match TRBD2. This CDR3 spans 16 amino acids. Germline CDR1 and CDR2: SGHVS and FQNEAQ. V trimming: 2 bases; J trimming: 8 bases; junction bases outside the gene matches: 10. The CDR3 here is CASSLSLVAGQGELFF. CDR3 sequence (DNA): TGTGCCAGCAGCTTAAGCCTGGTAGCGGGGCAGGGGGAGCTGTTTTTT.

The genes are TRBV15 and TRBJ2-6; D not certain. Trimming took 0 bases from V and 0 from J, leaving 6 bases between them. The CDR3 runs to 16 residues. Looked up from germline, CDR1 is LNHNV and CDR2 is YYDKDF (reference sequence). The CDR3 protein is CATSRDLSSGANVLTF. The DNA of the CDR3 is TGTGCCACCAGCAGAGATCTGAGCTCTGGGGCCAACGTCCTGACTTTC.

The chain recombines TRBV19 with TRBJ1-5; D possibly corresponds to TRBD1 (6 bases). Trimming pared 1 base from V and 2 bases from J, leaving 12 bases between. The germline gives CDR1 LNHDA, CDR2 SQIVND (reference sequence). The CDR3 is 16 amino acids. The DNA for the CDR3 is TGTGCCAGTAGTATAGGTCAGGGGCGTCGCAATCAGCCCCAGCATTTT. Protein product: CASSIGQGRRNQPQHF.

The rearrangement links TRBV4-2 to TRBJ2-5, with 9 bases aligning to TRBD2. This CDR3 comprises 16 residues. Germline CDR1 and CDR2: LGHNA and YNFKEQ. The ends lost 1 base at V and 2 bases at J; junction bases unmatched: 5. The CDR3 loop is CASSQGSGGGQETQYF. CDR3 coding DNA: TGTGCCAGCAGCCAAGGTAGCGGGGGAGGACAAGAGACCCAGTACTTC.

The genes are TRBV7-9 and TRBJ2-2; possible D gene TRBD2, 5 bases. V was clipped by 7 bases and J by 0 bases, with 12 bases between them. The CDR3 runs to 15 residues. Per the germline V gene, CDR1 is SEHNR and CDR2 is FQNEAQ (reference sequence). This CDR3 reads CASTSSGANTGELFF. In nucleotides, the CDR3 is TGTGCCAGCACCTCCTCCGGGGCGAACACCGGGGAGCTGTTTTTT.

Notes on this clone: Germline and junction disagree at one end, which may indicate a read error. The J gene is TRBJ2-1, the V gene TRBV10-3; 7 bases line up with TRBD1. The CDR3 sequence is 12 residues long. The V gene's germline CDR1 is ENHRY and CDR2 SYGVKD. The CDR3 is CAISESNRGQFF. CDR3 bases: TGTGCCATCAGCGAGTCCAACAGGGGACAGTTCTTC.

The chain is built from TRBV4-1 and TRBJ1-6; D may be TRBD1 (6 bases). Trimming removed 1 base at V and 10 bases at J, with 17 bases between. The CDR3 has 16 residues. Germline V gene sequence: CDR1 MGHRA, CDR2 YSYEKL. DNA for the CDR3: TGCGCCAGCAGCCAAGGCTCCAGGGGTCTAGGCTCACCCCTCCACTTT. This encodes CASSQGSRGLGSPLHF.

As for this clone: The identical CDR3 is also encoded by other nucleotide sequences in the sample. This rearrangement joins TRBV9 to TRBJ2-7, with 9 bases identical to TRBD1. V shed 4 bases and J 2 bases; nucleotides not matched to a gene: 4. Germline CDR1 is SGDLS and CDR2 is YYNGEE. The CDR3 runs 14 residues. The CDR3 here is CASSPRQGAYEQYF. Here the CDR3 DNA reads TGTGCCAGCAGCCCTCGACAGGGGGCCTACGAGCAGTACTTC.

This rearrangement joins TRBV28 to TRBJ2-5, with 7 bases lining up with TRBD1. Germline assignment: CDR1 MDHEN and CDR2 SYDVKM. V lost 6 bases and J lost 4; bases outside the gene matches: 11. CDR3 size: 15 residues. CDR3 DNA sequence: TGTGCCAGCAGACCCGTTGACAGGGCCCGAGAGACCCAGTACTTC. Protein: CASRPVDRARETQYF. Full variable domain (outside the CDR3, taken from reference TRBV28 and TRBJ2-5): DVKVTQSSRYLVKRTGEKVFLECVQDMDHENMFWYRQDPGLGLRLIYFSYDVKMKEKGDIPEGYSVSREKKERFSLILESASTNQTSMYLCASRPVDRARETQYFGPGTRLLVL.

The count of this clone is one. The rearrangement uses TRBV4-1 and TRBJ1-2; TRBD1 is a possible D gene (6 bases). CDR1 and CDR2 (germline): MGHRA, YSYEKL. V was cut by 1 base and J by 5 bases, with 14 bases left in between. CDR3 length: 15 residues. The DNA of the CDR3 is TGCGCCAGCAGCCAAGGGGGGCAGAACCTTTATGGCTACACCTTC. Translating gives CASSQGGQNLYGYTF.

This clone was detected only a few times. This rearrangement joins TRBV4-1 to TRBJ1-3, with a tentative D call TRBD1 (5 bases). This CDR3 spans 18 amino acids. Germline V gene lookup returns CDR1 MGHRA and CDR2 YSYEKL. With 0 bases removed from V and 0 bases from J, the gap between germline ends came to 15 bases. The CDR3 sequence is CASSQDPPSRGSGNTIYF. Written as DNA, the CDR3 is TGCGCCAGCAGCCAAGATCCCCCTTCAAGGGGCTCTGGAAACACCATATATTTT.

V and J are TRBV7-8 and TRBJ2-1, with 10 bases aligning to TRBD2. With 1 base clipped from V and 4 bases from J, the junction kept 4 bases outside the gene matches. Per germline, CDR1 SGHVS and CDR2 FQNEAQ. The CDR3 spans 16 residues. In DNA, the CDR3 is TGTGCCAGCAGCTTAGGAGCGGGGGGGCGATACAATGAGCAGTTCTTC. Translating gives CASSLGAGGRYNEQFF. The whole variable domain, filled in from reference TRBV7-8 and TRBJ2-1, reads GAGVSQSPRYKVAKRGQDVALRCDPISGHVSLFWYQQALGQGPEFLTYFQNEAQLDKSGLPSDRFFAERPEGSVSTLKIQRTQQEDSAVYLCASSLGAGGRYNEQFFGPGTRLTVL.

J is TRBJ1-1 and V is TRBV5-4; possibly TRBD1 for D (5 bases). The V gene's germline CDR1 is SGHNT and CDR2 YYREEE (reference sequence). Between the trimmed V and J ends, which lost 3 bases and 3 bases, there was a span of 15 bases. The CDR3 is 15 residues long. CDR3 bases: TGTGCCAGCAGCTCGGGGGGTTATGGTGACACTGAAGCTTTCTTT. Encoded protein: CASSSGGYGDTEAFF.

This clone was observed once. J is TRBJ1-1 and V is TRBV6-5; 8 bases map to TRBD1. Trimming took 5 bases from V and 2 from J; bases not matched to a gene: 7. The CDR3 is made up of 15 amino acids. CDR1 is MNHEY, CDR2 SVGAGI, per germline. CDR3 sequence reads: CASSPDRDGNTEAFF. Here the CDR3 DNA reads TGTGCCAGCAGTCCGGACAGGGATGGCAACACTGAAGCTTTCTTT.

The chain is built from TRBV6-6 and TRBJ2-2; D might be TRBD1 (5 bases). The germline V gene has CDR1 MNHNY and CDR2 SVGAGI (reference sequence). The CDR3 runs 15 residues. Trimming cost V 3 bases and J 8 bases, with 16 bases left between them. The CDR3 region is CASSYVQASRGELFF. In DNA form, the CDR3 reads TGTGCCAGCAGTTATGTACAGGCTTCTAGGGGGGAGCTGTTTTTT.

The chain couples TRBV30 to TRBJ2-7; 8 positions match TRBD2. In germline, CDR1 is GTSNPN, CDR2 SVGIG (reference sequence). J gave up 2 bases and V 3 bases, and 3 bases lay outside the gene matches. The CDR3 consists of 13 residues. CDR3 in amino acids: CAWSTAGAYEQYF. The CDR3 DNA reads TGTGCCTGGAGCACAGCGGGGGCCTACGAGCAGTACTTC.

There are a few counts of this clone. V and J are TRBV28 and TRBJ2-2; D not certain. Germline V lookup: CDR1 MDHEN, CDR2 SYDVKM. The V end was cut by 5 bases, the J end by 6 bases, with 7 bases between. The CDR3 totals 12 residues. The DNA of the CDR3 is TGTGCCAGCAGTCTTTGGCCCGGGGAGCTGTTTTTT. It translates to CASSLWPGELFF.

The chain has TRBV9 and TRBJ2-3; D is possibly TRBD2 (6 bases). Deletions cut 0 bases from V and 0 bases from J, with 8 bases between. The germline CDR1 and CDR2 sequences are SGDLS and YYNGEE. This CDR3 contains 15 residues. DNA for the CDR3: TGTGCCAGCAGCGTAGTCGGGACTAGCACAGATACGCAGTATTTT. It is translated as CASSVVGTSTDTQYF.

V is TRBV7-6 and J is TRBJ2-7; D might be TRBD2 (6 bases). The CDR3 length is 13 residues. V lost 5 bases and J 4 bases, leaving 12 bases between the germline ends. Germline loops: CDR1 SGHVS, CDR2 FNYEAQ. The CDR3 sequence: CASSEASVYEQYF. The CDR3, as DNA: TGTGCCAGCAGCGAAGCTAGCGTTTACGAGCAGTACTTC.